Presented here are 19 T cell receptor beta chains from one specimen sequenced in a study of cytomegalovirus exposure and HLA in healthy donors. 13 Jbeta primers and 60 Vbeta primers were used for the PCR. Sequencing used immunoSEQ multiplex PCR; TCRdb keeps in-frame clones, though not all of them. Of approximately 110,000 clones listed, 65% are singletons. Sequenced input: PBMCs. Receptors originate from a man aged 30 to 45 in good health and CMV-seropositive.

A single count supports this clone. The CDR3 sequence is CASSQAQRGFYGYTF. CDR3 DNA: TGTGCCAGCAGCCAAGCCCAGCGCGGCTTCTATGGCTACACCTTC. The chain couples TRBV4-2 to TRBJ1-2; D unclear. This CDR3 is built from 15 residues. The germline V and J ends were trimmed by 1 base and 4 bases, with 13 bases remaining between them. In germline, CDR1 is LGHNA, CDR2 YNFKEQ.

This chain uses TRBV30 with TRBJ2-7; 9 nucleotides line up with TRBD1. Looked up from germline, CDR1 is GTSNPN and CDR2 is SVGIG (reference sequence). The CDR3 has 14 residues. Trimming took 2 bases from V and 2 from J; bases not matched to a gene: 4. The CDR3 protein is CAWSIGQGPYEQYF. CDR3 DNA: TGTGCCTGGAGTATAGGACAGGGGCCCTACGAGCAGTACTTC.

J is TRBJ2-7 and V is TRBV2; D might be TRBD2 (5 bases). The CDR3 extends over 15 amino acids. Trimming took off 3 bases at V and 0 bases at J, with 12 bases between the two ends. The germline gives CDR1 SNHLY, CDR2 FYNNEI. The CDR3: CASSEGDWTSYEQYF. DNA of the CDR3: TGTGCCAGCAGTGAGGGAGATTGGACCTCCTACGAGCAGTACTTC.

This clone showed up just once. This rearrangement joins TRBV5-1 to TRBJ2-5; TRBD1 aligns across 9 bases. Judging by the DNA end, TRBJ2-7 fits better; the J call may be wrong. The germline gives CDR1 SGHRS, CDR2 YFSETQ. The CDR3 has 15 amino acids. DNA for the CDR3: TGCGCCAGCAGCTTAGTAACAGGGGGCCCCTACGAGCAGTACTTC. This translates into CASSLVTGGPYEQYF.

The V and J genes are TRBV15 and TRBJ2-7; D perhaps matches TRBD2 (6 bases). With 0 bases removed from V and 6 bases from J, the gap between germline ends came to 12 bases. CDR3 size: 14 residues. In germline, CDR1 is LNHNV, CDR2 YYDKDF (reference sequence). CDR3 amino acids: CATSRDSLAPEQYF. The CDR3 DNA sequence: TGTGCCACCAGCAGAGATTCACTAGCACCCGAGCAGTACTTC.

This clone was seen a few times. The chain is built from TRBV28 and TRBJ2-5; D might be TRBD2 (6 bases). The CDR3 has 15 residues. The germline gives CDR1 MDHEN, CDR2 SYDVKM. With 2 bases removed from V and 5 bases from J, the gap between germline ends came to 15 bases. The CDR3 loop is CASSLPQGGSETQYF. CDR3 sequence (DNA): TGTGCCAGCAGTTTACCTCAGGGAGGCTCGGAGACCCAGTACTTC.

The gene calls are TRBV5-1 and TRBJ2-7; 10 bases map to TRBD1. The CDR3 spans 13 residues. With 7 bases clipped from V and 3 bases from J, the junction kept 4 bases outside the gene matches. Germline V gene data show CDR1 as SGHRS and CDR2 as YFSETQ. The CDR3 DNA reads TGCGCCAGCCGGACAGGGGGGGGCTACGAGCAGTACTTC. Its protein is CASRTGGGYEQYF.

The CDR3 sequence is CASSSRTSGGGVEQYF. In nucleotides, the CDR3 is TGTGCCAGCAGCTCTAGGACTAGCGGCGGGGGGGTCGAGCAGTACTTC. V usage is TRBV7-2 and J usage is TRBJ2-7, with 10 bases fitting TRBD2. Looked up from germline, CDR1 is SGHTA and CDR2 is FQGNSA. The trim removed 4 bases at V and 6 bases at J, leaving 12 bases unmatched. This CDR3 has 16 residues.

The J gene is TRBJ2-1, the V gene TRBV27; maybe TRBD2 (5 bases). CDR1 is MNHEY, CDR2 SMNVEV, per germline (reference sequence). Trimming pared 3 bases from V and 3 bases from J, leaving 9 bases between. This CDR3 is built from 14 residues. The CDR3 DNA follows: TGTGCCAGCAGTTTCTCGGGGATCTACAATGAGCAGTTCTTC. As protein: CASSFSGIYNEQFF.

This chain connects TRBV5-1 to TRBJ2-1; D perhaps matches TRBD1 (6 bases). The V end lost 5 bases, the J end lost 2 bases, and 11 bases lay between the germline ends. This CDR3 spans 14 amino acids. Germline V gives CDR1 SGHRS, CDR2 YFSETQ. The CDR3 DNA follows: TGCGCCAGCAGATCACAGGGAACCTACAATGAGCAGTTCTTC. Amino acid sequence: CASRSQGTYNEQFF. Full variable domain (outside the CDR3, taken from reference TRBV5-1 and TRBJ2-1): KAGVTQTPRYLIKTRGQQVTLSCSPISGHRSVSWYQQTPGQGLQFLFEYFSETQRNKGNFPGRFSGRQFSNSRSEMNVSTLELGDSALYLCASRSQGTYNEQFFGPGTRLTVL.

The CDR3 reads CASSYSTGGARQPQHF. The CDR3 DNA is TGTGCCAGCAGTTACAGTACAGGGGGCGCGCGGCAGCCCCAGCATTTT. This rearrangement joins TRBV6-6 to TRBJ1-5, with 9 bases identical to TRBD1. The CDR3 length is 16 residues. The germline gives CDR1 MNHNY, CDR2 SVGAGI (reference sequence). Trimming removed 2 bases from V and 7 bases from J; junction bases left unmatched: 9.

The rearrangement joins TRBV30 to TRBJ2-4; TRBD1 aligns across 8 bases. The CDR3 covers 16 residues. The J segment lost 2 bases and the V segment lost 2 bases, leaving 8 bases of the junction unmatched. Looked up from germline, CDR1 is GTSNPN and CDR2 is SVGIG (reference sequence). Here the CDR3 DNA reads TGTGCCTGGAGTACACACAGGGACAGGACCAAAAACATTCAGTACTTC. Residues: CAWSTHRDRTKNIQYF.

The rearrangement uses TRBV19 and TRBJ2-7, with no clear D. The V and J ends lost 5 bases and 0 bases respectively, with 5 bases between them. Germline V CDR1 and CDR2: LNHDA, SQIVND (reference sequence). CDR3 length equals 12 residues. The CDR3 loop is CASSPSSYEQYF. In DNA form, the CDR3 reads TGTGCCAGTAGTCCCAGCTCCTACGAGCAGTACTTC.

This clone occurred a few times. This sequence joins TRBV25-1 and TRBJ1-2, with D hard to call. In germline, CDR1 is MGHDK, CDR2 SYGVNS. Deletions cut 2 bases from V and 2 bases from J, with 9 bases between. CDR3 size: 14 residues. This CDR3 is CASSEIPQNYGYTF. In nucleotides, the CDR3 is TGTGCCAGCAGTGAAATCCCCCAGAACTATGGCTACACCTTC.

The rearrangement joins TRBV19 to TRBJ1-2; D gene ambiguous. The germline V and J ends were trimmed by 5 bases and 4 bases, with 17 bases remaining between them. The CDR3 length is 15 residues. The germline V gene encodes CDR1 LNHDA and CDR2 SQIVND (reference sequence). The CDR3 bases are TGTGCCAGTAGTCCCGCAGACACGCGTTCCTATGGCTACACCTTC. This codes for CASSPADTRSYGYTF.

The rearrangement links TRBV7-9 to TRBJ2-2, with 9 positions matching TRBD1. Trimming took 6 bases from V and 3 from J; bases not matched to a gene: 8. The CDR3 consists of 16 residues. Germline V gene sequence: CDR1 SEHNR, CDR2 FQNEAQ (reference sequence). The CDR3 DNA follows: TGTGCCAGCAGGGCAAATAGACAGGGGGACACCGGGGAGCTGTTTTTT. It specifies CASRANRQGDTGELFF.

J is TRBJ2-3 and V is TRBV5-4; unclear D gene. V was cut by 4 bases and J by 2 bases, with 14 bases left in between. This CDR3 comprises 15 residues. In germline, CDR1 is SGHNT, CDR2 YYREEE (reference sequence). The chain's CDR3 is CASSPSDSFTDTQYF. In DNA form, the CDR3 reads TGTGCCAGCAGCCCCTCCGACTCTTTCACAGATACGCAGTATTTT.

The CDR3 region has the DNA TGTGCCAGCAGCCCCGGGACAGGGGATCATGGCTACACCTTC. As protein: CASSPGTGDHGYTF. V is TRBV5-4 and J is TRBJ1-2, with 10 positions matching TRBD1. CDR1 SGHNT and CDR2 YYREEE come from the germline V gene (reference sequence). Germline trimming cut 4 bases from V and 6 bases from J; bases unmatched to any gene: 6. The CDR3 contains 14 residues.

This clone was seen a handful of times. The rearrangement links TRBV5-1 to TRBJ2-1; 9 bases map to TRBD2. The CDR3 totals 14 residues. In germline, CDR1 is SGHRS, CDR2 YFSETQ. The V segment lost 7 bases and the J segment 6 bases; nucleotides outside the gene matches: 8. The chain's CDR3 is CASGVAGAVNEQFF. CDR3 in DNA: TGCGCCAGCGGCGTAGCGGGGGCTGTCAATGAGCAGTTCTTC.